This T cell receptor (beta chain) was identified during a study of T cell repertoires in cytomegalovirus infection. General study points: Pooled public TCR beta family frequency picked out CMV carriers with the relevant HLA.

This clonotype has only a few counts. Its antigen is still unknown. CDR1 is DFQATT and CDR2 is SNEGSKA in the germline V gene (reference sequence). CDR3 size: 15 residues. Trimming pared 2 bases from V and 0 bases from J, leaving 10 bases between. TCRdb re-analysed the reads in MiXCR, keeping a single row per CDR3 protein. The profile shows 140,000 to 150,000 distinct CDR3 sequences, about 31% of them singletons. The specimen was CD8+ T cells from cultured PBMCs, collected from culture after CMV antigen stimulation. The rearrangement uses TRBV20-1 and TRBJ1-4; D unclear. The receptor comes from a human donor in good health (CMV status not recorded). Some clones in this sample may be carry-over from other donors' samples. The CDR3 DNA follows: TGCAGTGCTAGAATGATCGGTGCAACTAATGAAAAACTGTTTTTT. The encoded protein is CSARMIGATNEKLFF.